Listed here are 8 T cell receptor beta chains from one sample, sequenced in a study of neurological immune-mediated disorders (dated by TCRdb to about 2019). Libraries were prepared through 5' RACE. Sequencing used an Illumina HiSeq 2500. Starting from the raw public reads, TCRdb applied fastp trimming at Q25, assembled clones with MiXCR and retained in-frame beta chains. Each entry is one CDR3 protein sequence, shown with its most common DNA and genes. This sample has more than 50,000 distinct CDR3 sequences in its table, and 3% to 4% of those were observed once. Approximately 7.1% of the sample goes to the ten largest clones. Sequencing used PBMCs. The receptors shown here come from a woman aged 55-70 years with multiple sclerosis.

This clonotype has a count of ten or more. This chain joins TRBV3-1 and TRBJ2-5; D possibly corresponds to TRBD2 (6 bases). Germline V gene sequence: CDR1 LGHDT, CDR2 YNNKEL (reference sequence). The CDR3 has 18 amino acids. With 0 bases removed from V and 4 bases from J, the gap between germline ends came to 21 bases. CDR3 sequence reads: CASSQDRDSPFPGETQYF. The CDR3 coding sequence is TGTGCCAGCAGCCAAGACCGGGACTCCCCCTTCCCGGGAGAGACCCAGTACTTC.

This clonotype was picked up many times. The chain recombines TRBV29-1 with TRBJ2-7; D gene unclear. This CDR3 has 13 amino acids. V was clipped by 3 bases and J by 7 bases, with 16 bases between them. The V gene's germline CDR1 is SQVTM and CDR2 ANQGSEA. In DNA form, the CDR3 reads TGCAGCGTTGACTTAGGTCCGCCCAAGGAGCAGTACTTC. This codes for CSVDLGPPKEQYF.

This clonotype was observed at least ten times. As DNA, the CDR3 is TGCAGTGCCGGAGAGACGGGACTAGCGGGCAAGCAGTTCTTC. Its protein is CSAGETGLAGKQFF. V is TRBV20-1 and J is TRBJ2-1; 12 nucleotides agree with TRBD2. Germline V lookup: CDR1 DFQATT, CDR2 SNEGSKA (reference sequence). J was trimmed by 11 bases and V by 6 bases; bases with no gene match: 11. This CDR3 is 14 amino acids long.

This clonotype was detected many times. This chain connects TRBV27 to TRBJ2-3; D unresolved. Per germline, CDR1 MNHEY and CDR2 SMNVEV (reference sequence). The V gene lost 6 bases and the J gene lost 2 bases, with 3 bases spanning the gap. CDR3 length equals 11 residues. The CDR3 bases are TGTGCCAGCAGGGCCACAGATACGCAGTATTTT. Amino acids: CASRATDTQYF.

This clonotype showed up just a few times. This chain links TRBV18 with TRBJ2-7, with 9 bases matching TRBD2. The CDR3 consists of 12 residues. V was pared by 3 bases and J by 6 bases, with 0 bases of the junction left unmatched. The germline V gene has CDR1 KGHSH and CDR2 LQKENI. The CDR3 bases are TGTGCCAGCTCACCTAGCGGGAGCGAGCAGTACTTC. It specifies CASSPSGSEQYF. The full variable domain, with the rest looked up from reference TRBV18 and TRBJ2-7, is NAGVMQNPRHLVRRRGQEARLRCSPMKGHSHVYWYRQLPEEGLKFMVYLQKENIIDESGMPKERFSAEFPKEGPSILRIQQVVRGDSAAYFCASSPSGSEQYFGPGTRLTVT.

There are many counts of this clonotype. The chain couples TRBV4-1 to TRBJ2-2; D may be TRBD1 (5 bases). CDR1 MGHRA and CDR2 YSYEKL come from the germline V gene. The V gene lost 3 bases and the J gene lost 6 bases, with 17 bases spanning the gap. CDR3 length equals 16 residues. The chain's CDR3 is CASSHPGYRSSGELFF. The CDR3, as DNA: TGCGCCAGCAGCCACCCCGGATACAGGTCGTCCGGGGAGCTGTTTTTT.

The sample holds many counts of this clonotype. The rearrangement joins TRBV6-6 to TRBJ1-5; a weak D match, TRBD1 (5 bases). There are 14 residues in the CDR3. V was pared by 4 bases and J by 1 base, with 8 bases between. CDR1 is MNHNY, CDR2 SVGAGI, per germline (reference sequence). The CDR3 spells CASSWRGSNQPQHF. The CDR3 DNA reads TGTGCCAGCAGTTGGAGGGGAAGCAATCAGCCCCAGCATTTT.

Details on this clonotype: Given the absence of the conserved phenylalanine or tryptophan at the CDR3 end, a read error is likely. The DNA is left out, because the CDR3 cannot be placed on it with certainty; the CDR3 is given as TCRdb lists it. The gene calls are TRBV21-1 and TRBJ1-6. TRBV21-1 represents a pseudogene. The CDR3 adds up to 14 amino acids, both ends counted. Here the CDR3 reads CAGKDIAYNSPLHN.